The present TCR beta chain was sequenced within a study of shared clonotypes between healthy human individuals. Germline CDR1 and CDR2: SGHAT and FQNNGV. V lost 1 base and J lost 5, with 11 bases in between. This CDR3 has 15 amino acids. Study-level results: Across subsets, estimated richness was generally greater for naive than for memory populations.

Several immunoSEQ plates received, in even portions, the genomic DNA of each subset. Profiling relied on immunoSEQ multiplex PCR, and the TCRdb table lists in-frame clones only, not all of them. The sample consists of 2 million to 2.5 million clones, 85% to 95% of them appearing once. Of note for this clone: What it recognizes is unknown.

This clonotype was sampled from a man aged 18 to 29 in good health. Sequencing was performed on naive CD4+ T cells sorted from blood. The subset was: CD45RA+ positively selected. The chain has TRBV11-2 and TRBJ2-2, with unresolved D. CDR3 bases: TGTGCCAGCAGCTTAGTGGCGAGTTCTACCGGGGAGCTGTTTTTT. Translated, it gives CASSLVASSTGELFF.